This T cell receptor beta chain was identified during a study of cytomegalovirus exposure and HLA in healthy donors. In the PCR, 60 Vbeta and 13 Jbeta primers were used. TCRdb's table, derived via immunoSEQ multiplex PCR, lists solely in-frame clones and lacks some. This repertoire shows about 97,000 clones, roughly three quarters found once; its top ten account for 8.5% to 10%. CDR3 size: 13 residues. Trimming took off 6 bases at V and 11 bases at J, with 17 bases between the two ends. In germline, CDR1 is MNHEY, CDR2 SVGAGI. The chain uses TRBV6-5 and TRBJ1-5; D is perhaps TRBD1 (5 bases). Sequencing used PBMCs. The sequence was collected from a male donor in good health and CMV-seropositive. CDR3 sequence: CASSPIRGEAQHF. CDR3 coding DNA: TGTGCCAGCAGCCCCATTAGGGGTGAAGCCCAGCATTTT.